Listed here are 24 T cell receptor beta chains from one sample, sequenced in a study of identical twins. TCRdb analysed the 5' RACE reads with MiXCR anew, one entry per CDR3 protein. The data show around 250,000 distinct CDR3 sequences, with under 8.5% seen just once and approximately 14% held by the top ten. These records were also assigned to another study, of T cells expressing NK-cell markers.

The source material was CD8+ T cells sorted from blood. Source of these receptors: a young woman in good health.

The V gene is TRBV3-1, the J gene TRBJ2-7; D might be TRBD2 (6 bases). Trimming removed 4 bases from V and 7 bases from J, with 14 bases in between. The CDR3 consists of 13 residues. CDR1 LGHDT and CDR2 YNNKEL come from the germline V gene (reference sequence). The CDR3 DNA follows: TGTGCCAGCAGCCGCGCGCGGGGAGTGGAGCAGTACTTC. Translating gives CASSRARGVEQYF.

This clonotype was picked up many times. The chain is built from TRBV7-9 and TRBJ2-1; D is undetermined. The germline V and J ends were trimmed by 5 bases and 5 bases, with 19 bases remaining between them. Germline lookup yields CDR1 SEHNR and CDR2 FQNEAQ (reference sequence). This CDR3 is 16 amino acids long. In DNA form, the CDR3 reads TGTGCCAGCAGCCAGTCGATGGGGTATAAAGACAATGAGCAGTTCTTC. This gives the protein CASSQSMGYKDNEQFF.

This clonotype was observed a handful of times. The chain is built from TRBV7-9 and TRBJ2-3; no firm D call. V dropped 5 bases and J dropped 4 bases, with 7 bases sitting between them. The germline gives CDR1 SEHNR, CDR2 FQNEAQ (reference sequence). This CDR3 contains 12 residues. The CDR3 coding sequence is TGTGCCAGCAGCCACTTAGCAGATACGCAGTATTTT. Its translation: CASSHLADTQYF.

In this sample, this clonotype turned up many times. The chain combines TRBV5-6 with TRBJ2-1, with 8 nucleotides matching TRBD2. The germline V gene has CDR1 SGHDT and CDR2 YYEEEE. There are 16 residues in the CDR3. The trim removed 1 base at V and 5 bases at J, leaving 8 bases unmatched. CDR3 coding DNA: TGTGCCAGCAGCTTGATGTTAGCGGGGTTAAACAATGAGCAGTTCTTC. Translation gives CASSLMLAGLNNEQFF. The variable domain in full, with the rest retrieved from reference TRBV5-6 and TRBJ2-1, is DAGVTQSPTHLIKTRGQQVTLRCSPKSGHDTVSWYQQALGQGPQFIFQYYEEEERQRGNFPDRFSGHQFPNYSSELNVNALLLGDSALYLCASSLMLAGLNNEQFFGPGTRLTVL.

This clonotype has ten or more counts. The CDR3 sequence: CACPYPGQPRGYTF. The CDR3 DNA reads TGTGCCTGTCCGTACCCGGGCCAGCCAAGGGGCTACACCTTC. The V gene is TRBV30, the J gene TRBJ1-2; D is unresolved. Looked up from germline, CDR1 is GTSNPN and CDR2 is SVGIG (reference sequence). The CDR3 spans 14 residues. V lost 6 bases, J lost 8 bases, and 22 bases lay in between.

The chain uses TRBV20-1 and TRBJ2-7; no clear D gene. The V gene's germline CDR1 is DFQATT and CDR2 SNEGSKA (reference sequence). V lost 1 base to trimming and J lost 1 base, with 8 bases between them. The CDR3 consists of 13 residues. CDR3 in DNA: TGCAGTGCTAGAGGGGGAAGATCCTACGAGCAGTACTTC. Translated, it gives CSARGGRSYEQYF.

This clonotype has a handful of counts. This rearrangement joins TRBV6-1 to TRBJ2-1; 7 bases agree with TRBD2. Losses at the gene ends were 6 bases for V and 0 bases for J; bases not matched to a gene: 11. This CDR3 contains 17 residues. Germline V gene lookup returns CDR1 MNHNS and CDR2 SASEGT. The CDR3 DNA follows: TGTGCCAGCAGATCGACAATGGCGGGGGTCTCCTACAATGAGCAGTTCTTC. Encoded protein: CASRSTMAGVSYNEQFF.

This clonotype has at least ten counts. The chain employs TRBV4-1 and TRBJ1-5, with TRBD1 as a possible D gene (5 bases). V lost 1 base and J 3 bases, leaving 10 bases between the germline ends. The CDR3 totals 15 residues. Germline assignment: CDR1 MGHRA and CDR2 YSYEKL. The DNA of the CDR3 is TGCGCCAGCAGCCAAGGGCAACAGGTCAATCAGCCCCAGCATTTT. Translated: CASSQGQQVNQPQHF.

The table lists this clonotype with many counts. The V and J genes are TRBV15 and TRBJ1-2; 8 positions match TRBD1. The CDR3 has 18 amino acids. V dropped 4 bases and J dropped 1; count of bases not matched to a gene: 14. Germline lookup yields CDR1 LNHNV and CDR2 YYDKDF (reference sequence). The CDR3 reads CATSTPVETGAYNYGYTF. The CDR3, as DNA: TGTGCCACCAGCACACCTGTTGAGACAGGGGCCTATAACTATGGCTACACCTTC.

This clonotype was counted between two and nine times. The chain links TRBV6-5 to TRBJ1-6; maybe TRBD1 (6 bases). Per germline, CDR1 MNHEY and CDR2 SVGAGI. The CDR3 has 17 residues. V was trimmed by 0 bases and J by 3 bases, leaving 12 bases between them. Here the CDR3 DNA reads TGTGCCAGCAGTTACTCGGCAGGGGCGATCTATAATTCACCCCTCCACTTT. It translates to CASSYSAGAIYNSPLHF.

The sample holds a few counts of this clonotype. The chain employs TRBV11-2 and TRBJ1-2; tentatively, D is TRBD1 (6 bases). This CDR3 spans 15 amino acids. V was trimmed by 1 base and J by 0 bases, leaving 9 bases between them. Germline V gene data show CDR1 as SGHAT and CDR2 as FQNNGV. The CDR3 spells CASSLGTASNYGYTF. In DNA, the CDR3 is TGTGCCAGCAGCTTAGGGACAGCCTCTAACTATGGCTACACCTTC.

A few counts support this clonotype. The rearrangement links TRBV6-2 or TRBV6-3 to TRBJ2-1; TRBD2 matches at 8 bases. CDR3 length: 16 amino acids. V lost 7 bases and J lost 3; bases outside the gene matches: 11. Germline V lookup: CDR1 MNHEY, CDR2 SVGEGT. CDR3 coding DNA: TGTGCCAGCATCAGCAGCGGGAGATTACTCTACAATGAGCAGTTCTTC. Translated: CASISSGRLLYNEQFF.

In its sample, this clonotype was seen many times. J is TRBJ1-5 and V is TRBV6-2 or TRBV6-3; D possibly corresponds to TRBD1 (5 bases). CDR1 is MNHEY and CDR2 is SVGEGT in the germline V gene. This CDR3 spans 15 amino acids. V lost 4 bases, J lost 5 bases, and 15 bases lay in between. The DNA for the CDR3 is TGTGCCAGCAGTTTGATCGGAGGGGACGATCAGCCCCAGCATTTT. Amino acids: CASSLIGGDDQPQHF.

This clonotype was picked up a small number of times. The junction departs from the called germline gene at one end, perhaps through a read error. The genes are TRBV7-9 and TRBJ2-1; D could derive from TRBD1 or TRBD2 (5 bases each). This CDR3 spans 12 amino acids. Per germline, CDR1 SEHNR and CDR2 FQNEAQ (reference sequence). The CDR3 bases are TGTGCCGGCAGCCCGACCGGGGCTCAGCAGTTCTTC. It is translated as CAGSPTGAQQFF.

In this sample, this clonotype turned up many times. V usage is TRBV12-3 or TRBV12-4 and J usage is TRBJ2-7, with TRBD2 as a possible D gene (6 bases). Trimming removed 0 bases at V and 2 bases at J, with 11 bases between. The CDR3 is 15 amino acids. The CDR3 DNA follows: TGTGCCAGCAGTTTAGCGGGAGGAGCCACCTACGAGCAGTACTTC. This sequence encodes CASSLAGGATYEQYF.

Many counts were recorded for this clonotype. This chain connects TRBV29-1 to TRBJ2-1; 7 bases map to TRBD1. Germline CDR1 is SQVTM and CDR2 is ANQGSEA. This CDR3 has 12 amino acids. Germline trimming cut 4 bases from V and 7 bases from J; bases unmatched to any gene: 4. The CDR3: CSVVGRGNEQFF. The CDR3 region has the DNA TGCAGCGTTGTGGGCAGGGGGAATGAGCAGTTCTTC.

The CDR3 here is CASSFNTGQGFYEQYF. In DNA, the CDR3 is TGTGCCAGCAGCTTCAACACGGGACAGGGGTTCTACGAGCAGTACTTC. The V call is TRBV7-6, the J call TRBJ2-7; 10 nucleotides line up with TRBD1. V shed 3 bases and J 3 bases; nucleotides not matched to a gene: 8. Germline V gene sequence: CDR1 SGHVS, CDR2 FNYEAQ. The CDR3 consists of 16 residues.

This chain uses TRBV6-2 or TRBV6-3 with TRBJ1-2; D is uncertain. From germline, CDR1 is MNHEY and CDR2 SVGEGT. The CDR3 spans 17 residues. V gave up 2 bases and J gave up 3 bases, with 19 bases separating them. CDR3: CASSYLLGNGEDYGYTF. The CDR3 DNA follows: TGTGCCAGCAGTTACCTCCTTGGGAACGGCGAAGACTATGGCTACACCTTC.

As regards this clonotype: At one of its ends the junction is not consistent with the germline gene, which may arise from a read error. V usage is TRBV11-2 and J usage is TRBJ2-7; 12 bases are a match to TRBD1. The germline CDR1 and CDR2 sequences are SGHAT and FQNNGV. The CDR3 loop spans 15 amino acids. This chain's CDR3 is CASIPGTGGTYEQYF. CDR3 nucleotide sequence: TGTGCTAGCATCCCCGGGACAGGGGGCACCTACGAGCAGTACTTC.

CDR3 bases: TGTGCCAGCAGCGTAGCGGGCGGGAGGTTTAACGAGCAGTTCTTC. Its translation is CASSVAGGRFNEQFF. V usage is TRBV9 and J usage is TRBJ2-1, with 8 bases identical to TRBD2. The ends lost 0 bases at V and 10 bases at J; junction bases unmatched: 9. This CDR3 spans 15 amino acids. The germline V gene encodes CDR1 SGDLS and CDR2 YYNGEE.

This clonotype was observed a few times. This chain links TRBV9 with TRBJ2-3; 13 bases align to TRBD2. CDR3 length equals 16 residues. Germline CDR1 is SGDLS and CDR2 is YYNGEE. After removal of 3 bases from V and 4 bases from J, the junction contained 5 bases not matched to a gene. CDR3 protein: CASSGLAGGPPDTQYF. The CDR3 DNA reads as TGTGCCAGCAGCGGACTAGCGGGAGGCCCCCCAGATACGCAGTATTTT.

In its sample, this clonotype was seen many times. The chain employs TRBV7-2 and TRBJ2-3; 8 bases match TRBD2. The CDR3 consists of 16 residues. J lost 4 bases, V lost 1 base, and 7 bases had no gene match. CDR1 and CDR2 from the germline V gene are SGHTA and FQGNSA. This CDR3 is CASSLDERENADTQYF. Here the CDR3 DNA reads TGTGCCAGCAGCTTAGACGAGCGGGAGAATGCAGATACGCAGTATTTT.

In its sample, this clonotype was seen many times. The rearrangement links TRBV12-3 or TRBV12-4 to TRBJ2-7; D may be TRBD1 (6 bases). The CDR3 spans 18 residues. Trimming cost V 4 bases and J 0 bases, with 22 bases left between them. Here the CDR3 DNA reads TGTGCCAGCAGTTCCCCAAGGGGGTTTGGGGAAAACTCCTACGAGCAGTACTTC. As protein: CASSSPRGFGENSYEQYF.

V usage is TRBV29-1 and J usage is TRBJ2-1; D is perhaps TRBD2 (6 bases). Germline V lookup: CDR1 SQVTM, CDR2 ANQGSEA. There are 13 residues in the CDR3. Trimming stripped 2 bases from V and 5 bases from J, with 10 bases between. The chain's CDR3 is CSVEYTGDNEQFF. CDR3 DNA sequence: TGCAGCGTTGAATATACGGGGGACAATGAGCAGTTCTTC.